Each of the 26 T cell receptor beta chains below was sequenced from the same sample in a study of blood T cells in healthy people across ages. Sample-barcoded 5' priming and a J-beta primer mix drove a second PCR of roughly 6 to 12 cycles. MiXCR was run by TCRdb on the 5' RACE reads, yielding one entry per CDR3 protein. The table lists 2 million or so distinct CDR3 sequences, around 50% of them singletons. The source material was blood. The receptor set was obtained from a woman aged 40 to 50 in good health.

This clonotype has just a few counts. The V gene is TRBV27, the J gene TRBJ1-2, with D possibly being TRBD1 (5 bases). The ends were cut back, 5 bases at V and 4 bases at J, with 20 bases in the middle. The CDR3 has 16 amino acids. Germline-derived CDR1 and CDR2 are MNHEY and SMNVEV (reference sequence). DNA of the CDR3: TGTGCCAGCAGTGTAAGGGCACAGGTGACTGGCTATGGCTACACCTTC. This sequence encodes CASSVRAQVTGYGYTF.

The CDR3 here is CASSLATAADTQYF. The CDR3 nucleotides read TGCGCCAGCAGCTTGGCCACGGCGGCAGATACGCAGTATTTT. The V and J genes are TRBV5-1 and TRBJ2-3; D not resolved. Per the germline V gene, CDR1 is SGHRS and CDR2 is YFSETQ. Trimming took off 0 bases at V and 4 bases at J, with 9 bases between the two ends. The CDR3 has 14 amino acids.

This clonotype showed up many times. The chain carries TRBV7-2 and TRBJ2-1; D is ambiguous. V was cut by 1 base and J by 2 bases, with 9 bases left in between. CDR1 and CDR2 from the germline V gene are SGHTA and FQGNSA. This CDR3 has 15 amino acids. The CDR3 region is CASSLDKGPYNEQFF. Written as DNA, the CDR3 is TGTGCCAGCAGCTTAGATAAGGGCCCCTACAATGAGCAGTTCTTC.

In its sample, this clonotype was seen a few times. The rearrangement joins TRBV28 to TRBJ2-1; TRBD1 matches at 7 bases. CDR3 length equals 15 residues. CDR1 and CDR2 (germline): MDHEN, SYDVKM. J lost 3 bases, V lost 3 bases, and 5 bases had no gene match. CDR3 nucleotides: TGTGCCAGCAGTTTCGGACAGGCAAACTACAATGAGCAGTTCTTC. Amino acid sequence: CASSFGQANYNEQFF.

J is TRBJ1-5 and V is TRBV6-5; D unclear. CDR3 size: 14 residues. Germline V gene sequence: CDR1 MNHEY, CDR2 SVGAGI. V dropped 6 bases and J dropped 5 bases, with 14 bases sitting between them. The chain's CDR3 is CASRPLGDYQPQHF. The CDR3 DNA follows: TGTGCCAGCAGACCCCTCGGGGATTATCAGCCCCAGCATTTT.

The V gene is TRBV6-5, the J gene TRBJ2-5; 7 nucleotides align to TRBD1. The end of the DNA fits TRBJ2-7 better, so the J call may be wrong. From germline, CDR1 is MNHEY and CDR2 SVGAGI. The length of the CDR3 is 15 residues. DNA of the CDR3: TGTGCCAGCAGAACCGGGACAGCCACTTTCTACGAGCAGTACTTC. Amino acids: CASRTGTATFYEQYF.

Remarks on this clonotype: Given the absence of the conserved phenylalanine or tryptophan at the CDR3 end, a read error is likely. The V and J genes are TRBV6-6 and TRBJ2-5; 7 bases agree with TRBD1. V lost 4 bases, J lost 1 base, and 6 bases stayed unmatched. The germline V gene encodes CDR1 MNHNY and CDR2 SVGAGI (reference sequence). This CDR3 region has 15 residues. CDR3 bases: TGTGCCAGCAGTTGGGGGCAGGGGGTCCAAGAGACCCAGTACGTC. As protein: CASSWGQGVQETQYV.

This clonotype is a singleton in its sample. The chain recombines TRBV27 with TRBJ2-1; a weak D match, TRBD1 (6 bases). Trimming took off 1 base at V and 9 bases at J, with 16 bases between the two ends. There are 15 residues in the CDR3. In germline, CDR1 is MNHEY, CDR2 SMNVEV (reference sequence). The CDR3 region is CASSLWRDRLGEQFF. CDR3 DNA sequence: TGTGCCAGCAGTTTATGGCGTGACAGGCTAGGTGAGCAGTTCTTC.

CDR3 loop: CSGLAIQETQYF. The CDR3 nucleotides read TGCAGCGGACTAGCGATCCAAGAGACCCAGTACTTC. The chain is built from TRBV20-1 and TRBJ2-5; 9 bases are shared with TRBD2. Looked up from germline, CDR1 is DFQATT and CDR2 is SNEGSKA (reference sequence). The CDR3 runs 12 residues.

The sample holds one count of this clonotype. The rearrangement uses TRBV27 and TRBJ2-1, with D maybe TRBD1 (6 bases). This CDR3 has 16 amino acids. V gave up 8 bases and J gave up 6 bases, with 23 bases separating them. Germline V gene sequence: CDR1 MNHEY, CDR2 SMNVEV (reference sequence). In DNA, the CDR3 is TGTGCCAGCGCCCCACTAGGGCAGGGGCCCTCCAATGAGCAGTTCTTC. It yields the protein CASAPLGQGPSNEQFF.

V is TRBV7-9 and J is TRBJ2-3; no clear D. Trimming removed 5 bases from V and 1 base from J, with 16 bases in between. The CDR3 loop spans 16 amino acids. The germline V gene encodes CDR1 SEHNR and CDR2 FQNEAQ (reference sequence). CDR3 protein: CASSLHSTSRTDTQYF. In nucleotides, the CDR3 is TGTGCCAGCAGCCTTCACTCGACTTCCCGCACAGATACGCAGTATTTT.

The J gene is TRBJ1-5, the V gene TRBV7-9, with D hard to call. Between the trimmed V and J ends, which lost 2 bases and 5 bases, there was a span of 10 bases. Germline V gene lookup returns CDR1 SEHNR and CDR2 FQNEAQ (reference sequence). The CDR3 consists of 14 residues. The CDR3 loop is CASSLPWAHQPQHF. Here the CDR3 DNA reads TGTGCCAGCAGCTTACCCTGGGCGCATCAGCCCCAGCATTTT.

This rearrangement joins TRBV20-1 to TRBJ1-5; TRBD1 matches at 8 bases. Germline V CDR1 and CDR2: DFQATT, SNEGSKA (reference sequence). V lost 4 bases to trimming and J lost 4 bases; unmatched junction nucleotides: 15. The length of the CDR3 is 17 residues. The DNA for the CDR3 is TGCAGTGCTATCGGAGGGGCAGGGGGCCGGCGGAATCAGCCCCAGCATTTT. It encodes CSAIGGAGGRRNQPQHF.

In this sample, this clonotype turned up a few times. The chain employs TRBV5-1 and TRBJ2-1; 14 bases are shared with TRBD2. The germline V gene has CDR1 SGHRS and CDR2 YFSETQ. The CDR3 runs 15 residues. The junction had 5 bases not matched to a gene; V was cut back by 4 bases and J by 8 bases. The CDR3 sequence: CASSMTSGGADEQFF. In DNA, the CDR3 is TGCGCCAGCAGCATGACTAGCGGGGGGGCTGATGAGCAGTTCTTC. Combining the CDR3 with reference TRBV5-1 and TRBJ2-1 gives the whole variable domain KAGVTQTPRYLIKTRGQQVTLSCSPISGHRSVSWYQQTPGQGLQFLFEYFSETQRNKGNFPGRFSGRQFSNSRSEMNVSTLELGDSALYLCASSMTSGGADEQFFGPGTRLTVL.

This clonotype has a single count. V is TRBV14 and J is TRBJ2-3; D perhaps matches TRBD2 (5 bases). The CDR3 runs 12 residues. The germline V gene has CDR1 SGHDN and CDR2 FVKESK. V was pared by 1 base and J by 12 bases, with 11 bases between. The DNA for the CDR3 is TGTGCCAGCAGCCAAGTCGGGGAGTCCCAGTATTTT. Translating gives CASSQVGESQYF.

This clonotype has only one observation. The J gene is TRBJ2-1, the V gene TRBV4-1; 8 bases are shared with TRBD2. With 8 bases clipped from V and 8 bases from J, the junction kept 20 bases outside the gene matches. Per germline, CDR1 MGHRA and CDR2 YSYEKL. The CDR3 runs 17 residues. CDR3 amino acids: CASGRIRPGLGLHEQFF. The CDR3 DNA follows: TGCGCCAGCGGCCGGATCCGACCGGGACTAGGCTTACATGAGCAGTTCTTC.

CDR3 DNA sequence: TGCAGCGTTGAGATGGGGGCTGGAGATACGCAGTATTTT. Residues: CSVEMGAGDTQYF. The chain uses TRBV29-1 and TRBJ2-3, with D possibly TRBD1 on 6 matching bases. This CDR3 has 13 residues. V was cut by 3 bases and J by 5 bases, with 12 bases left in between. The germline CDR1 and CDR2 sequences are SQVTM and ANQGSEA.

This clonotype came up a few times. DNA of the CDR3: TGTGCCAGCAGTTACTCGGAGGGTGGATCCAAAGAGACCCAGTACTTC. Translating gives CASSYSEGGSKETQYF. V and J are TRBV6-6 and TRBJ2-5, with D possibly TRBD2 on 6 matching bases. V lost 0 bases and J 3 bases, leaving 14 bases between the germline ends. The CDR3 covers 16 residues. The germline V gene has CDR1 MNHNY and CDR2 SVGAGI (reference sequence).

There are a few counts of this clonotype. The V gene is TRBV20-1, the J gene TRBJ2-1; weak D call: TRBD1 (6 bases). The CDR3 runs 17 residues. CDR1 and CDR2 (germline): DFQATT, SNEGSKA (reference sequence). Trimming cost V 7 bases and J 7 bases, with 29 bases left between them. The CDR3 DNA sequence: TGCAGTGGTATAGGGGGTCCCAGTCCTCTAATAGTTAATGAGCAGTTCTTC. Translated: CSGIGGPSPLIVNEQFF.

This chain uses TRBV3-1 with TRBJ2-5; 7 bases agree with TRBD2. Germline loops: CDR1 LGHDT, CDR2 YNNKEL (reference sequence). V was pared by 0 bases and J by 9 bases, with 4 bases of the junction left unmatched. The length of the CDR3 is 13 residues. CDR3 DNA: TGTGCCAGCAGCCAAGACAGCGGGACTGCCCAGTACTTC. Translated, it gives CASSQDSGTAQYF.

This clonotype was counted a few times. CDR3 sequence reads: CASSFTGTTLYNEQFF. In DNA form, the CDR3 reads TGTGCCAGCAGTTTTACAGGGACTACTCTCTACAATGAGCAGTTCTTC. The chain combines TRBV28 with TRBJ2-1; D is possibly TRBD2 (7 bases). The CDR3 consists of 16 residues. Germline assignment: CDR1 MDHEN and CDR2 SYDVKM. Trimming took off 3 bases at V and 3 bases at J, with 15 bases between the two ends. Supplemented by reference TRBV28 and TRBJ2-1, the full variable domain reads DVKVTQSSRYLVKRTGEKVFLECVQDMDHENMFWYRQDPGLGLRLIYFSYDVKMKEKGDIPEGYSVSREKKERFSLILESASTNQTSMYLCASSFTGTTLYNEQFFGPGTRLTVL.

The rearrangement joins TRBV2 to TRBJ1-6, with D perhaps matching TRBD1 (5 bases). Germline V gene lookup returns CDR1 SNHLY and CDR2 FYNNEI. The CDR3 runs 15 residues. Trimming removed 3 bases at V and 11 bases at J, with 17 bases between. The CDR3 sequence is CASSEHRQPGPPLHF. The DNA for the CDR3 is TGTGCCAGCAGTGAGCACAGGCAACCCGGACCACCCCTCCACTTT.

The chain recombines TRBV5-1 with TRBJ1-5; 10 nucleotides align to TRBD1. Germline CDR1 SGHRS, CDR2 YFSETQ. CDR3 length: 15 residues. J gave up 7 bases and V 2 bases, and 6 bases lay outside the gene matches. The CDR3 DNA reads as TGCGCCAGCAGCTTTGGGACAGGGGCAGGGCAGCCCCAGCATTTT. Its translation is CASSFGTGAGQPQHF.

This clonotype came up once. This chain joins TRBV20-1 and TRBJ1-2, with 10 bases that match TRBD1. V lost 1 base, J lost 8 bases, and 4 bases stayed unmatched. The germline CDR1 and CDR2 sequences are DFQATT and SNEGSKA (reference sequence). There are 13 residues in the CDR3. This chain's CDR3 is CSARGGTGEGYTF. The CDR3 DNA follows: TGCAGTGCTAGAGGAGGGACAGGGGAAGGCTACACCTTC.

This clonotype occurred a few times. The chain carries TRBV20-1 and TRBJ2-4, with 11 nucleotides matching TRBD2. The CDR3 loop spans 15 amino acids. Per the germline V gene, CDR1 is DFQATT and CDR2 is SNEGSKA (reference sequence). V trimming: 3 bases; J trimming: 5 bases; junction bases outside the gene matches: 6. The CDR3 DNA reads TGCAGTGCTAGTGATAGCGGGGGGGCTCAAAACATTCAGTACTTC. Residues: CSASDSGGAQNIQYF.

J is TRBJ2-1 and V is TRBV5-4; 7 bases map to TRBD2. This CDR3 comprises 14 residues. Germline trimming cut 6 bases from V and 9 bases from J; bases unmatched to any gene: 12. CDR1 is SGHNT, CDR2 YYREEE, per germline (reference sequence). CDR3 in amino acids: CASKSSGGVGEQFF. The CDR3 nucleotides read TGTGCCAGCAAAAGTAGTGGGGGGGTTGGTGAGCAGTTCTTC.